This paragraph covers one T cell receptor beta chain sequence. Its antigen remains unknown. The table came from immunoSEQ multiplex PCR; TCRdb's copy has only in-frame clones and leaves some out. The data hold 4,600 or so clones, with about three quarters observed a single time. This entry belongs to a study of T cell clonotyping in hematopoietic cell transplantation. Broader study findings: Recipient TCR diversity dropped after transplant; expanded clonotypes rose from day 30 to 180. Higher Inverse Simpson Index values in graft donor and pretransplant recipient predicted broader posttransplant TCR diversity.

Germline-derived CDR1 and CDR2 are SGHRS and YFSETQ. V was pared by 0 bases and J by 4 bases, with 14 bases between. CDR3 length: 16 residues. This specimen consisted of peripheral blood mononuclear cells, obtained 100 days after allogeneic stem cell transplant. The TCR was taken from a female patient in her 50s who had an allogeneic stem cell transplant from an unrelated donor, so the T cells may come from the graft donor. Some clones in this sample may be carry-over from other donors' samples. The chain couples TRBV5-1 to TRBJ1-3; D is ambiguous. Written as DNA, the CDR3 is TGCGCCAGCAGCTTGGCAGTAGGAAGTGTGGGAAACACCATATATTTT. This sequence encodes CASSLAVGSVGNTIYF.